This entry lists 6 T cell receptor beta chains sequenced from one sample in a study of shared clonotypes between healthy human individuals. Only in-frame clones appear in the TCRdb table, and some are missing; sequencing was by immunoSEQ multiplex PCR. The profile covers approximately 2,000,000 clones, with just under 95% appearing a single time and roughly 0.34% taken by the ten largest. Sample: naive CD4+ T cells from PBMCs. As to subset: CD45RA+ positively selected. The source of these receptors is a man aged 18 to 29 in good health. Some clones in this sample may be carry-over from other donors' samples.

The rearrangement uses TRBV7-9 and TRBJ2-2; the D is unclear. This CDR3 is 12 amino acids long. CDR1 SEHNR and CDR2 FQNEAQ come from the germline V gene (reference sequence). V was pared by 4 bases and J by 7 bases, with 7 bases between. CDR3 sequence (DNA): TGTGCCAGCAGCTCCCCGGTCGGGGAGCTGTTTTTT. The encoded protein is CASSSPVGELFF.

The chain combines TRBV28 with TRBJ1-3; the match to TRBD1 covers 10 bases. The germline V gene encodes CDR1 MDHEN and CDR2 SYDVKM. The CDR3 has 21 residues. Trimming at V came to 3 bases and at J to 1 base, leaving 18 bases not matched to a gene. The CDR3 protein is CASSLFKISTMGQGSGNTIYF. The CDR3 DNA reads TGTGCCAGCAGTTTGTTTAAGATAAGTACTATGGGACAGGGGTCTGGAAACACCATATATTTT.

The chain's CDR3 is CASSPFARFSGESSYNEQFF. In DNA form, the CDR3 reads TGTGCCAGCAGCCCCTTTGCCCGCTTCTCTGGGGAGAGCTCCTACAATGAGCAGTTCTTC. This sequence joins TRBV14 and TRBJ2-1, with D tentatively TRBD2 (5 bases). The CDR3 runs to 20 residues. V was trimmed by 4 bases and J by 0 bases, leaving 25 bases between them. The germline CDR1 and CDR2 sequences are SGHDN and FVKESK.

The rearrangement uses TRBV7-9 and TRBJ2-2, with D unclear. The CDR3 spans 15 residues. Germline V lookup: CDR1 SEHNR, CDR2 FQNEAQ (reference sequence). Trimming took off 3 bases at V and 0 bases at J, with 8 bases between the two ends. Here the CDR3 DNA reads TGTGCCAGCAGCTTTGGGGTACCGAACACCGGGGAGCTGTTTTTT. As protein: CASSFGVPNTGELFF.

The chain is built from TRBV28 and TRBJ1-1, with no clear D. CDR1 and CDR2 (germline): MDHEN, SYDVKM. V lost 4 bases and J 0 bases, leaving 9 bases between the germline ends. The CDR3 spans 14 residues. CDR3 residues: CASSSRRMNTEAFF. The CDR3 DNA sequence: TGTGCCAGCAGTTCCCGGCGGATGAACACTGAAGCTTTCTTT.

The V and J genes are TRBV18 and TRBJ1-3; TRBD1 matches 9 bases. The CDR3 has 16 amino acids. Losses at the gene ends were 7 bases for V and 3 bases for J; bases not matched to a gene: 10. The germline gives CDR1 KGHSH, CDR2 LQKENI. For the CDR3, the DNA is TGTGCCAGCTTCTCGAACAGGGGGCTTCTTGGAAACACCATATATTTT. Translating it yields CASFSNRGLLGNTIYF.